The 31 T cell receptor beta chains listed next were all sequenced from one sample in a study of T cell responses to AZD1222 COVID-19 vaccine (dated by TCRdb to the early 2020s). The sample's time point label, in plain terms: about 28 days (+/-7) after the second vaccine dose. The receptor library was made with the immunoSEQ multiplex PCR assay. TCRdb carries this immuneACCESS record with in-frame sequences only. Its versions omit some clonotypes, under half of them owing to an unresolved V gene in the studies checked, with the rest unexplained. A total of over 130,000 clones appear in this sample, more than 80% of them only once. 3% to 3.5% of the sample goes to the ten largest clones. The sample was peripheral blood, taken 28 days after the second AZD1222 dose. These receptors were taken from an adult who received the AZD1222 COVID-19 vaccine.

The genes are TRBV19 and TRBJ2-4; D might be TRBD1 or TRBD2, each matching 5 bases. This CDR3 contains 13 residues. The germline gives CDR1 LNHDA, CDR2 SQIVND (reference sequence). V was trimmed by 5 bases and J by 12 bases, leaving 17 bases between them. For the CDR3, the DNA is TGTGCCAGTAGTCCACCGGGACCCCCCAGTCAGTACTTC. This encodes CASSPPGPPSQYF.

The V call is TRBV5-8, the J call TRBJ1-1, with 7 bases fitting TRBD1. Germline V gene sequence: CDR1 SGHTS, CDR2 YDEGEE. The CDR3 covers 13 residues. V shed 0 bases, J shed 7 bases, and the junction held 3 bases outside the gene matches. The CDR3 is CASSLGQGDEAFF. In DNA form, the CDR3 reads TGTGCCAGCAGCTTGGGGCAGGGGGATGAAGCTTTCTTT.

V is TRBV5-1 and J is TRBJ2-7, with TRBD1 identical over 10 bases. This CDR3 has 15 amino acids. V gave up 4 bases and J gave up 5 bases; unmatched junction bases: 9. Germline V lookup: CDR1 SGHRS, CDR2 YFSETQ. CDR3 bases: TGCGCCAGCAGCACATCCGGGACAGGGGTCGACGAGCAGTACTTC. Translating gives CASSTSGTGVDEQYF. Based on the CDR3 plus reference TRBV5-1 and TRBJ2-7, the full variable domain is KAGVTQTPRYLIKTRGQQVTLSCSPISGHRSVSWYQQTPGQGLQFLFEYFSETQRNKGNFPGRFSGRQFSNSRSEMNVSTLELGDSALYLCASSTSGTGVDEQYFGPGTRLTVT.

The chain employs TRBV7-9 and TRBJ1-2, with a weak D call TRBD1 (5 bases). The CDR3 length is 15 residues. Per the germline V gene, CDR1 is SEHNR and CDR2 is FQNEAQ (reference sequence). Trimming stripped 3 bases from V and 6 bases from J, with 17 bases between. CDR3 region: CASSFGLGVEDGYTF. DNA for the CDR3: TGTGCCAGCAGCTTCGGCCTGGGGGTGGAGGATGGCTACACCTTC.

This chain links TRBV18 with TRBJ1-1, with D possibly matching TRBD1 (6 bases). The germline CDR1 and CDR2 sequences are KGHSH and LQKENI. The CDR3 has 14 amino acids. V lost 3 bases, J lost 2 bases, and 10 bases lay in between. CDR3 residues: CASSPWGGNTEAFF. The CDR3 nucleotides read TGTGCCAGCTCACCTTGGGGGGGCAACACTGAAGCTTTCTTT.

The rearrangement uses TRBV20-1 and TRBJ2-1; 7 positions match TRBD2. There are 11 residues in the CDR3. CDR1 is DFQATT, CDR2 SNEGSKA, per germline (reference sequence). V lost 5 bases to trimming and J lost 7 bases; unmatched junction nucleotides: 2. The CDR3 DNA is TGCAGTGCTCAAGCGGGGAATGAGCAGTTCTTC. Translation gives CSAQAGNEQFF.

DNA for the CDR3: TGTGCCAGCTCACTCAATCGCCCAGGGAGCACAGATACGCAGTATTTT. Protein product: CASSLNRPGSTDTQYF. The J gene is TRBJ2-3, the V gene TRBV18, with D possibly being TRBD1 (5 bases). Germline V gene sequence: CDR1 KGHSH, CDR2 LQKENI. The V and J ends lost 4 bases and 0 bases respectively, with 14 bases between them. The CDR3 extends over 16 amino acids.

V and J are TRBV20-1 and TRBJ2-7; no definite D call. The germline V gene encodes CDR1 DFQATT and CDR2 SNEGSKA (reference sequence). V was pared by 3 bases and J by 3 bases, with 12 bases between. This CDR3 is built from 13 residues. The CDR3 loop is CSASVRWGYEQYF. The CDR3 DNA follows: TGCAGTGCTAGTGTTCGCTGGGGCTACGAGCAGTACTTC.

The chain carries TRBV5-4 and TRBJ1-1; D not certain. The V and J ends lost 3 bases and 1 base respectively, with 10 bases between them. The germline V gene encodes CDR1 SGHNT and CDR2 YYREEE (reference sequence). This CDR3 spans 14 amino acids. The DNA of the CDR3 is TGTGCCAGCAGCTCTGACCCGGGGAACACTGAAGCTTTCTTT. This encodes CASSSDPGNTEAFF.

This chain joins TRBV19 and TRBJ1-3, with D possibly matching TRBD1 (5 bases). This CDR3 is built from 15 residues. The V gene's germline CDR1 is LNHDA and CDR2 SQIVND (reference sequence). V was clipped by 3 bases and J by 4 bases, with 13 bases between them. The CDR3, as DNA: TGTGCCAGTAGTATCAGAGGGGCGCGCGGAAACACCATATATTTT. It encodes CASSIRGARGNTIYF.

The chain carries TRBV19 and TRBJ2-1; 13 bases agree with TRBD2. CDR1 and CDR2 from the germline V gene are LNHDA and SQIVND (reference sequence). V was pared by 3 bases and J by 10 bases, with 9 bases of the junction left unmatched. The CDR3 consists of 16 residues. The CDR3 protein is CASSIIRTSGSGEQFF. In DNA form, the CDR3 reads TGTGCCAGTAGTATTATTAGGACTAGCGGGAGTGGAGAGCAGTTCTTC.

The chain has TRBV10-2 and TRBJ2-1, with a weak D call TRBD2 (5 bases). The ends were cut back, 6 bases at V and 7 bases at J, with 10 bases in the middle. The CDR3 length is 12 residues. CDR1 and CDR2 from the germline V gene are WSHSY and SAAADI. CDR3 nucleotide sequence: TGCGCCAGCAGCCACGCGGGTAATGAGCAGTTCTTC. Its translation is CASSHAGNEQFF.

The V and J genes are TRBV27 and TRBJ2-1; the match to TRBD2 covers 8 bases. The CDR3 loop spans 17 amino acids. Germline CDR1 and CDR2: MNHEY and SMNVEV (reference sequence). The ends lost 4 bases at V and 7 bases at J; junction bases unmatched: 15. The CDR3 reads CASSYIRTSPESNEQFF. The CDR3 DNA sequence: TGTGCCAGCAGTTATATAAGGACTAGCCCAGAGTCTAATGAGCAGTTCTTC.

The gene calls are TRBV13 and TRBJ2-3; D is uncertain. The V and J ends lost 8 bases and 4 bases respectively, with 16 bases between them. The CDR3 contains 14 residues. The germline V gene has CDR1 PRHDT and CDR2 FYEKMQ (reference sequence). CDR3 sequence reads: CASRKLVSSDTQYF. In DNA, the CDR3 is TGTGCCAGCCGGAAATTGGTCTCGTCAGATACGCAGTATTTT.

The gene calls are TRBV6-5 and TRBJ1-2; a weak D match, TRBD1 (6 bases). The CDR3 loop spans 12 amino acids. From germline, CDR1 is MNHEY and CDR2 SVGAGI. V was clipped by 0 bases and J by 8 bases, with 7 bases between them. The CDR3 is CASSYSTGGYTF. The CDR3 DNA follows: TGTGCCAGCAGTTACTCGACAGGAGGCTACACCTTC.

V and J are TRBV2 and TRBJ2-4, with 10 positions matching TRBD2. Trimming cost V 0 bases and J 3 bases; bases outside gene matches: 5. Germline-derived CDR1 and CDR2 are SNHLY and FYNNEI. The CDR3 runs to 17 residues. In DNA, the CDR3 is TGTGCCAGCAGTGAAGCCCCAGCGGGAGGGGGCAAAAACATTCAGTACTTC. The encoded protein is CASSEAPAGGGKNIQYF.

The chain is built from TRBV2 and TRBJ1-6, with TRBD1 matching 7 bases. Germline trimming cut 6 bases from V and 7 bases from J; bases unmatched to any gene: 6. Germline CDR1 SNHLY, CDR2 FYNNEI. This CDR3 has 14 amino acids. The CDR3 spells CASSLGGQNSPLHF. As DNA, the CDR3 is TGTGCCAGCAGCCTGGGGGGACAGAATTCACCCCTCCACTTT.

This rearrangement joins TRBV10-1 to TRBJ2-1; possibly TRBD2 for D (6 bases). V was cut by 1 base and J by 8 bases, with 18 bases left in between. The CDR3 sequence is 16 residues long. Germline CDR1 and CDR2: WNHNN and SYGVQD (reference sequence). CDR3 sequence (DNA): TGCGCCAGCAGTGAGTTATGGGAGGACGGCAATCATGAGCAGTTCTTC. It codes for CASSELWEDGNHEQFF.

The chain recombines TRBV4-2 with TRBJ1-2; D remains unclear. Per the germline V gene, CDR1 is LGHNA and CDR2 is YNFKEQ. Trimming shortened V by 10 bases and J by 4 bases, and 19 bases separated the two germline ends. The CDR3 is 14 residues long. The CDR3 coding sequence is TGTGCCAACGAACAAGCCGCGGGCTTCTATGGCTACACCTTC. The encoded protein is CANEQAAGFYGYTF.

The gene calls are TRBV3-1 (or the pseudogene TRBV3-2) and TRBJ2-7; D is possibly TRBD1 or TRBD2 (5 bases each). V was trimmed by 0 bases and J by 6 bases, leaving 12 bases between them. The CDR3 consists of 14 residues. The germline CDR1 and CDR2 sequences are LGHDT and YNNKEL (reference sequence). The CDR3 reads CASSQDAGRGEQYF. The CDR3 nucleotides read TGTGCCAGCAGCCAAGACGCGGGTAGGGGCGAGCAGTACTTC.

This chain connects TRBV6-1 to TRBJ2-7; 8 bases agree with TRBD2. The CDR3 has 15 amino acids. Germline CDR1 reads MNHNS; CDR2 reads SASEGT. Losses at the gene ends were 2 bases for V and 2 bases for J; bases not matched to a gene: 5. This CDR3 reads CASSEIGGRTYEQYF. CDR3 coding DNA: TGTGCCAGCAGTGAAATAGGCGGGAGGACCTACGAGCAGTACTTC.

This chain uses TRBV5-5 with TRBJ1-1; D might be TRBD1 (5 bases). Germline V CDR1 and CDR2: SGHKS, YYEKEE (reference sequence). Trimming cost V 3 bases and J 0 bases, with 12 bases left between them. CDR3 size: 15 residues. As DNA, the CDR3 is TGTGCCAGCAGCTCTCGGTCAGGGATGAACACTGAAGCTTTCTTT. This translates into CASSSRSGMNTEAFF.

The V and J genes are TRBV19 and TRBJ2-7; 7 nucleotides match TRBD2. With 5 bases clipped from V and 1 base from J, the junction kept 5 bases outside the gene matches. This CDR3 contains 14 residues. From germline, CDR1 is LNHDA and CDR2 SQIVND (reference sequence). The CDR3 here is CASSAPSGSYEQYF. The DNA for the CDR3 is TGTGCCAGTAGTGCCCCTAGCGGTTCCTACGAGCAGTACTTC.

This chain links TRBV2 with TRBJ1-2; TRBD1 agrees at 7 bases. This CDR3 has 18 amino acids. Per germline, CDR1 SNHLY and CDR2 FYNNEI. The V segment lost 4 bases and the J segment 1 base; nucleotides outside the gene matches: 15. CDR3 nucleotides: TGTGCCAGCAGTGGCCCTCCGACAGGGAGGTCGGATAACTATGGCTACACCTTC. This codes for CASSGPPTGRSDNYGYTF.

The chain carries TRBV29-1 and TRBJ1-2; 10 bases are shared with TRBD1. V trimming: 8 bases; J trimming: 8 bases; junction bases outside the gene matches: 17. CDR1 is SQVTM, CDR2 ANQGSEA, per germline. The CDR3 runs to 15 residues. This chain's CDR3 is CSTQAGTGVLEGYTF. CDR3 nucleotide sequence: TGCAGCACACAGGCAGGGACAGGGGTTCTTGAGGGCTACACCTTC.

This chain links TRBV15 with TRBJ1-3; D gene uncertain. V was cut by 0 bases and J by 4 bases, with 10 bases left in between. Germline V lookup: CDR1 LNHNV, CDR2 YYDKDF (reference sequence). This CDR3 has 15 amino acids. Here the CDR3 DNA reads TGTGCCACCAGCAGAGATTCGGCCGTAGGAAACACCATATATTTT. It specifies CATSRDSAVGNTIYF.

The rearrangement links TRBV5-1 to TRBJ2-5; 8 bases align to TRBD2. CDR1 is SGHRS and CDR2 is YFSETQ in the germline V gene. The CDR3 is made up of 16 amino acids. The J segment lost 1 base and the V segment lost 4 bases, leaving 9 bases of the junction unmatched. The CDR3 DNA is TGCGCCAGCAGCGTTGAAGGGACTAGTGGCCAAGAGACCCAGTACTTC. Amino acid sequence: CASSVEGTSGQETQYF.

V and J are TRBV30 and TRBJ2-3; D unclear. The CDR3 runs 13 residues. Trimming cost V 5 bases and J 2 bases, with 11 bases left between them. Germline CDR1 is GTSNPN and CDR2 is SVGIG (reference sequence). The CDR3 nucleotides read TGTGCCTGGGGGCGGACCACCACAGATACGCAGTATTTT. As protein: CAWGRTTTDTQYF.

This clone was seen more than once but under ten times. The chain is built from TRBV29-1 and TRBJ2-7; no firm D call. V shed 4 bases and J shed 2 bases, with 15 bases lying between them. The CDR3 spans 14 residues. Germline loops: CDR1 SQVTM, CDR2 ANQGSEA. The CDR3 loop reads CSVAPFSSTYEQYF. The CDR3 DNA is TGCAGCGTTGCCCCCTTTAGTAGTACCTACGAGCAGTACTTC.

This chain links TRBV15 with TRBJ1-5; D gene ambiguous. CDR3 size: 19 residues. The V gene's germline CDR1 is LNHNV and CDR2 YYDKDF (reference sequence). Deletions cut 5 bases from V and 2 bases from J, with 25 bases between. The DNA of the CDR3 is TGTGCCACCAGCCTTACCTCCGACCCATTTCTAAAAGGCAATCAGCCCCAGCATTTT. It translates to CATSLTSDPFLKGNQPQHF.

The chain recombines TRBV3-1 (or the pseudogene TRBV3-2) with TRBJ2-1, with TRBD2 matching over 9 bases. J lost 3 bases, V lost 2 bases, and 5 bases had no gene match. Germline lookup yields CDR1 LGHDT and CDR2 YNNKEL (reference sequence). The CDR3 extends over 16 amino acids. The CDR3 DNA follows: TGTGCCAGCAGCCAAAGTAGCGGGAGTAGCTACAATGAGCAGTTCTTC. Translating gives CASSQSSGSSYNEQFF.